This TCR beta chain was documented in a study of CD4 T cells in relation to SARS-CoV-2 and coronaviruses. Study results and limitations: Crossreactivity was assessed only for spike protein, not other viral proteins. Compared with monoreactive clones, crossreactive clones showed significantly weaker SARS-CoV-2 expansion.

Germline V gives CDR1 LGHDT, CDR2 YNNKEL (reference sequence). The CDR3 length is 17 residues. Between the trimmed V and J ends, which lost 4 bases and 2 bases, there was a span of 19 bases. Uncultured naive and memory CD4+ T cells supplied DNA for deep TCR-beta sequencing. Data came from immunoSEQ multiplex PCR; TCRdb stores just in-frame clones and leaves some out. Of roughly 71,000 clones listed, about nine tenths are singletons. The unexposed donors gave CD4+ T cells in about 2010-2019, prior to COVID-19. In regard to this clone: Its target is not known.

The sequence was obtained from a human donor in good health. The sample consisted of memory CD4+ T cells from PBMCs. The V and J genes are TRBV3-1 (or the pseudogene TRBV3-2) and TRBJ2-3, with D perhaps matching TRBD1 (5 bases). The CDR3 DNA follows: TGTGCCAGCAGCCCAAGGGGTTTGCCGGGCCACACAGATACGCAGTATTTT. It codes for CASSPRGLPGHTDTQYF.